These T cell receptor beta chains were read from a single sample in a study of PD-L1 blockade in urothelial cancer. Sequencing used immunoSEQ multiplex PCR; TCRdb keeps in-frame clones, though not all of them. The repertoire holds fewer than 35,000 clones, with 80% to 90% as singletons. Sequencing was performed on PBMCs, taken around atezolizumab (anti-PD-L1) treatment. These receptors originate from a man aged 45 to 65 with urothelial cancer. Each CDR3 is given with its conserved first and last residue. The D gene is left open where the match is weak. The size entry is marked missing in some rows and otherwise reads once, few, many or a size class.

j_gene: TRBJ2-4
abundance: -
v_gene: TRBV11-2
d_gene: TRBD1
len: 18
CDR3aa: CASSWGQGAKRAKNIQYF
CDR3nt: TGTGCCAGCAGCTGGGGACAGGGGGCGAAAAGGGCCAAAAACATTCAGTACTTC

j_gene: TRBJ2-1
abundance: few
v_gene: TRBV7-9
d_gene: TRBD2
len: 16
CDR3aa: CASSSYSGTGYNEQFF
CDR3nt: TGTGCCAGCAGCTCTTATAGCGGGACGGGGTACAATGAGCAGTTCTTC

j_gene: TRBJ1-5
abundance: -
v_gene: TRBV20-1
d_gene: TRBD1
len: 11
CDR3aa: CSASRQGSQHF
CDR3nt: TGCAGTGCTAGTCGACAGGGTTCCCAGCATTTT

j_gene: TRBJ2-5
abundance: -
v_gene: TRBV30
d_gene: TRBD2
len: 18
CDR3aa: CAWSVWTSGGPRGETQYF
CDR3nt: TGTGCCTGGAGTGTGTGGACTAGCGGGGGTCCCCGGGGGGAGACCCAGTACTTC

j_gene: TRBJ2-1
abundance: -
v_gene: TRBV18
d_gene: TRBD2
len: 15
CDR3aa: CASSPLRAGNNEQFF
CDR3nt: TGTGCCAGCTCACCATTGCGAGCGGGAAACAATGAGCAGTTCTTC

j_gene: TRBJ1-5
abundance: -
v_gene: TRBV6-5
d_gene: -
len: 16
CDR3aa: CASSSRFGDSNQPQHF
CDR3nt: TGTGCCAGCAGTTCGAGGTTCGGTGACAGCAATCAGCCCCAGCATTTT

j_gene: TRBJ2-3
abundance: -
v_gene: TRBV27
d_gene: TRBD1
len: 17
CDR3aa: CASSFRGQGAVRDTQYF
CDR3nt: TGTGCCAGCAGTTTTAGGGGACAGGGGGCGGTCAGAGATACGCAGTATTTT

j_gene: TRBJ1-1
abundance: -
v_gene: TRBV27
d_gene: TRBD1
len: 12
CDR3aa: CASRTGGTEAFF
CDR3nt: TGTGCCAGCCGAACAGGGGGCACTGAAGCTTTCTTT

j_gene: TRBJ2-1
abundance: -
v_gene: TRBV29-1
d_gene: TRBD1
len: 14
CDR3aa: CSVVNRGSYNEQFF
CDR3nt: TGCAGCGTCGTCAACAGGGGGTCCTACAATGAGCAGTTCTTC

j_gene: TRBJ2-1
abundance: -
v_gene: TRBV20-1
d_gene: TRBD1
len: 11
CDR3aa: CSAETGNEQFF
CDR3nt: TGCAGTGCTGAGACAGGGAATGAGCAGTTCTTC

j_gene: TRBJ2-7
abundance: -
v_gene: TRBV6-4
d_gene: TRBD2
len: 15
CDR3aa: CASSGIAGGNYEQYF
CDR3nt: TGTGCCAGCAGTGGGATAGCGGGAGGGAACTACGAGCAGTACTTC

j_gene: TRBJ1-5
abundance: -
v_gene: TRBV27
d_gene: -
len: 13
CDR3aa: CASSHRENQPQHF
CDR3nt: TGTGCCAGCAGCCACAGGGAAAATCAGCCCCAGCATTTT

j_gene: TRBJ1-5
abundance: -
v_gene: TRBV19
d_gene: TRBD1
len: 17
CDR3aa: CASNPGQGRTSNQPQHF
CDR3nt: TGTGCCAGCAACCCCGGACAGGGAAGGACAAGCAATCAGCCCCAGCATTTT

j_gene: TRBJ2-7
abundance: -
v_gene: TRBV7-9
d_gene: -
len: 14
CDR3aa: CASSPVPVTYEQYF
CDR3nt: TGTGCCAGCAGCCCAGTCCCCGTCACCTACGAGCAGTACTTC

j_gene: TRBJ2-3
abundance: -
v_gene: TRBV15
d_gene: -
len: 16
CDR3aa: CATSRGEGGRPDTQYF
CDR3nt: TGTGCCACCAGCAGAGGGGAGGGGGGTCGTCCAGATACGCAGTATTTT

j_gene: TRBJ2-6
abundance: -
v_gene: TRBV5-4
d_gene: -
len: 17
CDR3aa: CASSLVGHNSGANVLTF
CDR3nt: TGTGCCAGCAGCTTGGTTGGACATAACTCTGGGGCCAACGTCCTGACTTTC

j_gene: TRBJ2-3
abundance: -
v_gene: TRBV7-9
d_gene: -
len: 14
CDR3aa: CASSLWRGPDTQYF
CDR3nt: TGTGCCAGCAGCTTATGGCGGGGGCCAGATACGCAGTATTTT

j_gene: TRBJ2-2
abundance: once
v_gene: TRBV18
d_gene: -
len: 19
CDR3aa: CASSPRGLQRSPNTGELFF
CDR3nt: TGTGCCAGCTCACCACGAGGACTCCAACGGAGCCCTAACACCGGGGAGCTGTTTTTT

j_gene: TRBJ2-4
abundance: -
v_gene: TRBV16
d_gene: TRBD2
len: 20
CDR3aa: CASSQIGPSGRSEAKNIQYF
CDR3nt: TGTGCCAGCAGCCAAATAGGGCCTAGCGGGAGGTCCGAGGCCAAAAACATTCAGTACTTC

j_gene: TRBJ2-1
abundance: -
v_gene: TRBV2
d_gene: TRBD2
len: 14
CDR3aa: CATSAGGADNEQFF
CDR3nt: TGTGCCACCTCAGCGGGGGGGGCTGACAATGAGCAGTTCTTC

j_gene: TRBJ2-7
abundance: -
v_gene: TRBV12-5
d_gene: -
len: 16
CDR3aa: CASGHPETGDSYEQYF
CDR3nt: TGTGCTAGTGGTCATCCGGAGACAGGAGACTCCTACGAGCAGTACTTC

j_gene: TRBJ2-1
abundance: -
v_gene: TRBV30
d_gene: -
len: 12
CDR3aa: CAWSRSTYEQFF
CDR3nt: TGTGCCTGGAGTAGATCCACATATGAGCAGTTCTTC

j_gene: TRBJ2-1
abundance: once
v_gene: TRBV19
d_gene: TRBD2
len: 14
CDR3aa: CASSIAGGAYEQFF
CDR3nt: TGTGCCAGTAGTATAGCGGGGGGGGCGTATGAGCAGTTCTTC

j_gene: TRBJ2-2
abundance: -
v_gene: TRBV27
d_gene: TRBD2
len: 15
CDR3aa: CASSSGWGGPGELFF
CDR3nt: TGTGCCAGCAGCTCCGGTTGGGGGGGTCCCGGGGAGCTGTTTTTT

j_gene: TRBJ2-1
abundance: few
v_gene: TRBV7-9
d_gene: TRBD1
len: 15
CDR3aa: CASSPRQGSYNEQFF
CDR3nt: TGTGCCAGCAGCCCAAGACAGGGGAGCTACAATGAGCAGTTCTTC

j_gene: TRBJ2-5
abundance: -
v_gene: TRBV2
d_gene: TRBD2
len: 20
CDR3aa: CASSAYSSGQTLVLGETQYF
CDR3nt: TGTGCCAGCAGCGCATACTCTAGCGGGCAGACTCTCGTCCTGGGAGAGACCCAGTACTTC

j_gene: TRBJ2-3
abundance: -
v_gene: TRBV5-1
d_gene: TRBD2
len: 18
CDR3aa: CASSTDTSGGAFPDTQYF
CDR3nt: TGCGCCAGCAGCACCGATACTAGCGGGGGGGCCTTCCCAGATACGCAGTATTTT

j_gene: TRBJ1-1
abundance: -
v_gene: TRBV6-1
d_gene: TRBD1
len: 13
CDR3aa: CASILTGGLEAFF
CDR3nt: TGTGCCAGCATTTTGACAGGGGGCCTTGAAGCTTTCTTT

j_gene: TRBJ2-7
abundance: -
v_gene: TRBV4-1
d_gene: TRBD1
len: 16
CDR3aa: CASSHSRDRVTYEQYF
CDR3nt: TGCGCCAGCAGCCACTCACGGGACAGGGTTACCTACGAGCAGTACTTC

j_gene: TRBJ1-2
abundance: few
v_gene: TRBV10-3
d_gene: -
len: 13
CDR3aa: CAISEVRDYGYTF
CDR3nt: TGTGCCATCAGTGAGGTCCGGGACTATGGCTACACCTTC

j_gene: TRBJ2-1
abundance: -
v_gene: TRBV19
d_gene: -
len: 14
CDR3aa: CASRNTGTNNEQFF
CDR3nt: TGTGCCAGTAGGAATACCGGGACAAACAATGAGCAGTTCTTC

j_gene: TRBJ2-3
abundance: once
v_gene: TRBV27
d_gene: -
len: 15
CDR3aa: CASSAGLPGWDTQYF
CDR3nt: TGTGCCAGCAGCGCGGGACTCCCAGGGTGGGATACGCAGTATTTT

j_gene: TRBJ1-5
abundance: -
v_gene: TRBV10-3
d_gene: TRBD1
len: 16
CDR3aa: CATSIGVGQGNQPQHF
CDR3nt: TGTGCCACCAGTATAGGTGTAGGACAGGGCAATCAGCCCCAGCATTTT

j_gene: TRBJ2-1
abundance: few
v_gene: TRBV28
d_gene: TRBD2
len: 16
CDR3aa: CASSLGLAGGRNEQFF
CDR3nt: TGTGCCAGCAGTTTGGGTCTAGCGGGAGGGAGGAATGAGCAGTTCTTC

j_gene: TRBJ2-7
abundance: -
v_gene: TRBV27
d_gene: TRBD1
len: 13
CDR3aa: CASSQTGFYEQYF
CDR3nt: TGTGCCAGCAGCCAGACAGGGTTTTACGAGCAGTACTTC